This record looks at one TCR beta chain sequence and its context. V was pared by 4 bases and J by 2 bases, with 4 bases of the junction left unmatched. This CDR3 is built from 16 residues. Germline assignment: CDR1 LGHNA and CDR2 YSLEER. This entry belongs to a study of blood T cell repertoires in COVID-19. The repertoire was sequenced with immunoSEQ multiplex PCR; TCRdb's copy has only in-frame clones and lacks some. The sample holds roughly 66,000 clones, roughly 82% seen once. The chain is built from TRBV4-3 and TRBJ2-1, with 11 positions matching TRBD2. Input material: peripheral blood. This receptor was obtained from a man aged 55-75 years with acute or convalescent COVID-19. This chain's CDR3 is CASSPKLAGAYNEQFF. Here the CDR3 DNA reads TGCGCCAGCAGCCCAAAACTAGCGGGGGCCTACAATGAGCAGTTCTTC.